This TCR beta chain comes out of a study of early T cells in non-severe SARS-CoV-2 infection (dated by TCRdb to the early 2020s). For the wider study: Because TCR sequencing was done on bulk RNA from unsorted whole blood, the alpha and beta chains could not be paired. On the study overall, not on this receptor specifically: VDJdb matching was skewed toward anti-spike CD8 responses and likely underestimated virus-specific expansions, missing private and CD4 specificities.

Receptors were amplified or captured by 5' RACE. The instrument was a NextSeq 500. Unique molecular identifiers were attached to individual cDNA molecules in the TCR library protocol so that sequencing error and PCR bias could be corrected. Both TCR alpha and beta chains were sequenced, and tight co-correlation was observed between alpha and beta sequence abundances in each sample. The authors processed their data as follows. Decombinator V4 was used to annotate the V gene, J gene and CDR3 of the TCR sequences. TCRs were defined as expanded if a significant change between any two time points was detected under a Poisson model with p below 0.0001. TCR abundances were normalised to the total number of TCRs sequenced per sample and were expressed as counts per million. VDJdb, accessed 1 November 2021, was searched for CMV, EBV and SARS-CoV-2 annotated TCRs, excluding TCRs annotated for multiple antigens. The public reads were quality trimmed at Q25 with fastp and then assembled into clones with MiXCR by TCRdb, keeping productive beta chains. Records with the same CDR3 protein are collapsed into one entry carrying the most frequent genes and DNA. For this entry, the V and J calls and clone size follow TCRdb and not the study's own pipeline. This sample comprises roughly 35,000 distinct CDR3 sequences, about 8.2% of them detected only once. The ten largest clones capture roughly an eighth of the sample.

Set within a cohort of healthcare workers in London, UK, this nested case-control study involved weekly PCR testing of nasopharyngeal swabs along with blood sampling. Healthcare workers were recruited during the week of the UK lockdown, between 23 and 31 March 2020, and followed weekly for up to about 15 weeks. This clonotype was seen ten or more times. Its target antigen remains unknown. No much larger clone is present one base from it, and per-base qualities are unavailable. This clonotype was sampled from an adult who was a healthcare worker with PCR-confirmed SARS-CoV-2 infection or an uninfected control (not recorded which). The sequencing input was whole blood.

CDR3 reads: CASSLAEGEQYF. The sequenced DNA: TGTGCCAGCAGCTTAGCGGAGGGCGAGCAGTACTTC. The chain uses TRBV7-2 and TRBJ2-7; TRBD2 might be the D gene, on 6 matching bases. Relative to germline, V is 0 bases shorter and J is 6 bases shorter, with 6 bases between their ends. CDR1 and CDR2 were assigned from the germline V gene as SGHTA and FQGNSA. The CDR3 starts with the cysteine, ends with the phenylalanine, and has 12 residues. The sequence is cut down to CDR3 DNA, 36 bases in frame from base 1. Beyond the CDR3, the reference TRBV7-2 and TRBJ2-7 genes provide the residues; the full variable domain reads: GAGVSQSPSNKVTEKGKDVELRCDPISGHTALYWYRQSLGQGLEFLIYFQGNSAPDKSGLPSDRFSAERTGGSVSTLTIQRTQQEDSAVYLCASSLAEGEQYFGPGTRLTVT.